These T cell receptor beta chains were read from a single sample in a study of blood T cell repertoires in COVID-19. Measured with immunoSEQ multiplex PCR; TCRdb has only the in-frame clones, and not every one. Here the sample spans 100,000 or so clones, roughly 92% being singletons. The material sequenced was peripheral blood. The origin of the receptors is a man aged 50 to 60 with active COVID-19. CDR3s include the opening cysteine and the closing phenylalanine or tryptophan. The order of the fields is J gene, V gene, D gene, clone size, CDR3 length, CDR3 protein, CDR3 DNA. A D gene is named only where the DNA matches it firmly. Clone size is given for some rows only: seen once, a few or many times, or a class if the clone is expanded.

>TRBJ1-2|TRBV20-1|-|once|15
CSASLAGQSNYGYTF
TGCAGTGCTAGTCTGGCAGGGCAATCGAACTATGGCTACACCTTC
>TRBJ1-2|TRBV7-2|-|-|15
CASSSPPPSIYGYTF
TGTGCCAGCAGCTCTCCCCCCCCGTCTATCTATGGCTACACCTTC
>TRBJ1-1|TRBV6-5|-|-|14
CASRTARRNTEAFF
TGTGCCAGCAGGACAGCGCGACGGAACACTGAAGCTTTCTTT
>TRBJ2-3|TRBV29-1|TRBD1|-|13
CSAETGGADTQYF
TGCAGCGCCGAAACAGGGGGCGCGGATACGCAGTATTTT
>TRBJ2-7|TRBV5-1|TRBD2|-|14
CASSSDSGTYEQYF
TGCGCCAGCAGCTCGGATAGCGGGACCTACGAGCAGTACTTC
>TRBJ2-7|TRBV11-2|TRBD1|-|16
CASSLHLGTGGFEQYF
TGTGCCAGCAGCTTACACCTCGGGACAGGGGGCTTCGAGCAGTACTTC
>TRBJ2-2|TRBV30|TRBD1|-|16
CAWRRQGPLGTGELFF
TGTGCCTGGCGCCGACAGGGACCCCTCGGGACCGGGGAGCTGTTTTTT
>TRBJ2-7|TRBV10-1|-|-|13
CASSESGSYEQYF
TGCGCCAGCAGTGAGAGCGGATCCTACGAGCAGTACTTC
>TRBJ2-1|TRBV6-5|-|-|15
CASKLTHLTYNEQFF
TGTGCCAGCAAACTAACCCACCTCACCTACAATGAGCAGTTCTTC
>TRBJ2-3|TRBV7-9|TRBD2|-|16
CASSLGLAASTDTQYF
TGTGCCAGCAGCTTAGGTCTAGCGGCTAGCACAGATACGCAGTATTTT
>TRBJ1-1|TRBV6-6|-|-|16
CATRRGGMASAYGAFF
TGTGCCACTCGACGCGGGGGGATGGCATCTGCTTACGGAGCTTTCTTT
>TRBJ2-7|TRBV19|TRBD2|-|16
CASSLTSGSWSDEQYF
TGTGCCAGTAGCCTGACTAGCGGGAGCTGGTCTGACGAGCAGTACTTC
>TRBJ1-1|TRBV6-9|-|-|13
CASSWTENTEAFF
TGTGCCAGCAGTTGGACAGAGAACACTGAAGCTTTCTTT
>TRBJ1-3|TRBV7-8|-|-|13
CASSLPGSDTIYF
TGTGCCAGCAGCTTACCCGGGTCGGACACCATATATTTT
>TRBJ2-7|TRBV19|TRBD1|-|14
CASSIGQGRNEQYF
TGTGCCAGTAGTATAGGACAGGGACGTAACGAGCAGTACTTC
>TRBJ2-7|TRBV11-2|TRBD1|-|13
CASSFGQGYEQYF
TGTGCCAGCAGCTTTGGACAGGGCTACGAGCAGTACTTC
>TRBJ1-2|TRBV2|-|-|13
CASTLDGGYGYTF
TGTGCCAGCACCTTAGACGGGGGTTATGGCTACACCTTC
>TRBJ1-6|TRBV3-1/TRBV3-2|-|-|16
CASSPSDRYQNSPLHF
TGTGCCAGCAGCCCTTCCGACAGGTATCAAAATTCACCCCTCCACTTT
>TRBJ1-6|TRBV27|TRBD1|-|18
CASSSRTGPLRNNSPLHF
TGTGCCAGCAGTTCTAGGACAGGGCCCCTCAGGAATAATTCACCCCTCCACTTT
>TRBJ2-1|TRBV5-1|TRBD1|-|14
CASSYGTGRNEQFF
TGCGCCAGCAGCTACGGGACAGGGCGAAATGAGCAGTTCTTC
>TRBJ2-7|TRBV30|-|-|15
CAWSVRGAPIYEQYF
TGTGCCTGGAGTGTCCGAGGAGCCCCAATCTACGAGCAGTACTTC
>TRBJ2-7|TRBV6-5|TRBD2|-|15
CASSPSGGSSYEQYF
TGTGCCAGCAGCCCCTCGGGAGGGAGCTCCTACGAGCAGTACTTC
>TRBJ2-1|TRBV5-1|TRBD1|-|14
CASSLGGQWNEQFF
TGCGCCAGCAGCTTGGGGGGACAGTGGAATGAGCAGTTCTTC
>TRBJ2-7|TRBV4-2|TRBD1|-|20
CASSHRFEGQGFPSPYEQYF
TGTGCCAGCAGCCACCGTTTTGAGGGACAGGGGTTTCCCTCTCCTTACGAGCAGTACTTC
>TRBJ2-1|TRBV3-1/TRBV3-2|TRBD2|-|16
CASSTGTSGINNEQFF
TGTGCCAGCAGCACTGGGACTAGCGGAATCAACAATGAGCAGTTCTTC
>TRBJ2-3|TRBV4-1|-|-|14
CASSQERTSDTQYF
TGCGCCAGCAGCCAAGAGCGGACTTCAGATACGCAGTATTTT
>TRBJ2-6|TRBV3-1/TRBV3-2|-|-|15
CASSQGATGANVLTF
TGTGCCAGCAGCCAAGGAGCTACTGGGGCCAACGTCCTGACTTTC
>TRBJ1-2|TRBV28|-|once|15
CASSLQRSLYYGYTF
TGTGCCAGCAGTTTACAGCGTTCGCTCTACTATGGCTACACCTTC
>TRBJ2-7|TRBV5-1|TRBD1|-|14
CASSSTGGTYEQYF
TGCGCCAGCAGCTCGACAGGGGGTACCTACGAGCAGTACTTC
>TRBJ2-1|TRBV7-3|TRBD2|-|18
CASSPGTSGRSSYNEQFF
TGTGCCAGCAGCCCCGGGACTAGCGGGCGGAGCTCCTACAATGAGCAGTTCTTC
>TRBJ2-2|TRBV5-1|TRBD2|-|17
CASSLRQAGGYTGELFF
TGCGCCAGCAGCTTACGCCAGGCGGGAGGGTACACCGGGGAGCTGTTTTTT
>TRBJ2-2|TRBV5-1|TRBD1|once|17
CASSFQGALANTGELFF
TGCGCCAGCAGCTTCCAGGGGGCCCTGGCGAACACCGGGGAGCTGTTTTTT
>TRBJ1-2|TRBV9|-|-|14
CASSQYDKDYGYTF
TGTGCCAGCAGCCAGTATGACAAGGACTATGGCTACACCTTC
>TRBJ1-1|TRBV19|-|-|13
CASSRQVNTEAFF
TGTGCCAGTAGTCGGCAGGTGAACACTGAAGCTTTCTTT
>TRBJ2-7|TRBV6-6|TRBD2|-|15
CASSPISGSSYEQYF
TGTGCCAGCAGTCCCATAAGCGGGAGCTCCTACGAGCAGTACTTC
>TRBJ1-2|TRBV18|TRBD1|-|13
CASSPRQGDGYTF
TGTGCCAGCTCACCACGACAGGGGGACGGCTACACCTTC
>TRBJ2-1|TRBV9|TRBD2|-|15
CASSVVAGVGGEQFF
TGTGCCAGCAGCGTAGTAGCGGGAGTAGGAGGTGAGCAGTTCTTC
>TRBJ1-2|TRBV5-1|TRBD1|-|15
CASSLIAGGNYGYTF
TGCGCCAGCAGCTTGATAGCAGGGGGCAACTATGGCTACACCTTC
>TRBJ1-2|TRBV5-4|-|-|13
CASSLDSRYGYTF
TGTGCCAGCAGCTTAGACAGCCGCTATGGCTACACCTTC
>TRBJ2-2|TRBV3-1/TRBV3-2|-|-|16
CASSFLGTPRLGELFF
TGTGCCAGCAGCTTCCTCGGGACTCCACGGTTGGGGGAGCTGTTTTTT
>TRBJ2-4|TRBV18|TRBD1|-|16
CASSQAGQGAKNIQYF
TGTGCCAGCTCACAAGCCGGACAGGGGGCCAAAAACATTCAGTACTTC
>TRBJ2-5|TRBV3-1/TRBV3-2|TRBD2|-|16
CASSHLAGGPGETQYF
TGTGCCAGCAGCCATCTAGCGGGAGGGCCGGGAGAGACCCAGTACTTC
>TRBJ1-4|TRBV20-1|TRBD1|-|13
CSASTGTGEKLFF
TGCAGTGCCAGTACCGGGACAGGGGAAAAACTGTTTTTT
>TRBJ1-1|TRBV11-2|-|-|13
CASSPDRYSEAFF
TGTGCCAGCAGCCCAGACAGGTATTCTGAAGCTTTCTTT
>TRBJ2-7|TRBV4-1|-|-|14
CASSHPTGGNEQYF
TGCGCCAGCAGCCACCCGACGGGGGGCAACGAGCAGTACTTC
>TRBJ2-7|TRBV28|-|-|12
CASSLFPREQYF
TGTGCCAGCAGTTTATTCCCCCGCGAGCAGTACTTC
>TRBJ1-6|TRBV5-1|-|-|15
CASSLGTTGGSPLHF
TGCGCCAGCAGCTTGGGAACGACAGGAGGTTCACCCCTCCACTTT
>TRBJ2-7|TRBV6-5|TRBD2|-|16
CASSYSLAGASYEQYF
TGTGCCAGCAGTTACTCACTAGCGGGAGCATCCTACGAGCAGTACTTC
>TRBJ2-1|TRBV6-1|TRBD2|-|15
CASSDGGGNYNEQFF
TGTGCCAGCAGTGATGGCGGGGGTAACTACAATGAGCAGTTCTTC
>TRBJ2-5|TRBV5-4|TRBD1|-|15
CASSPGQGASETQYF
TGTGCCAGCAGCCCTGGACAGGGGGCGTCGGAGACCCAGTACTTC
>TRBJ1-2|TRBV5-8|-|-|15
CASSLDRQDNYGYTF
TGTGCCAGCAGCTTGGATAGACAGGATAACTATGGCTACACCTTC
>TRBJ1-2|TRBV4-2|TRBD1|-|14
CASSQSRTGSGYTF
TGTGCCAGCAGCCAATCGAGGACAGGGTCGGGCTACACCTTC
>TRBJ1-6|TRBV27|-|-|15
CASSLTLPTNSPLHF
TGTGCCAGCAGTTTGACATTACCTACTAATTCACCCCTCCACTTT
>TRBJ2-7|TRBV19|TRBD1|-|14
CASSPDRASYEQYF
TGTGCCAGTAGCCCCGACAGGGCCTCCTACGAGCAGTACTTC
>TRBJ2-5|TRBV5-1|TRBD2|-|17
CASSVDLAGGSRETQYF
TGCGCCAGCAGCGTGGACCTAGCGGGAGGGTCGAGAGAGACCCAGTACTTC
>TRBJ2-7|TRBV28|TRBD1|-|14
CASSRTGEWGEQYF
TGTGCCAGCAGCCGGACAGGTGAATGGGGCGAGCAGTACTTC
>TRBJ2-2|TRBV6-2/TRBV6-3|-|once|14
CASRLMGDTGELFF
TGTGCCAGCCGTTTGATGGGAGACACCGGGGAGCTGTTTTTT